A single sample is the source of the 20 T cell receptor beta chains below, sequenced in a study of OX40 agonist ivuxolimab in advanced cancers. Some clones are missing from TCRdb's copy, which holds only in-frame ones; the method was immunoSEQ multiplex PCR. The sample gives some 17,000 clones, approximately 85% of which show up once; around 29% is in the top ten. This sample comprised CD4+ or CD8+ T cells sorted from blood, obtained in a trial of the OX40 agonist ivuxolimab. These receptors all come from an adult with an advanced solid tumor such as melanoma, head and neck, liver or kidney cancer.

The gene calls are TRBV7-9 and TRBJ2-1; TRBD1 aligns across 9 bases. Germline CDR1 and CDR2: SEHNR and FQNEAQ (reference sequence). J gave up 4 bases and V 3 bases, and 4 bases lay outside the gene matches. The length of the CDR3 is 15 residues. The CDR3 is CASSFTGGAYNEQFF. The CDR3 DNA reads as TGTGCCAGCAGCTTCACAGGGGGCGCTTACAATGAGCAGTTCTTC. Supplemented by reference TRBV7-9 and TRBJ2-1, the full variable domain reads DTGVSQNPRHKITKRGQNVTFRCDPISEHNRLYWYRQTLGQGPEFLTYFQNEAQLEKSRLLSDRFSAERPKGSFSTLEIQRTEQGDSAMYLCASSFTGGAYNEQFFGPGTRLTVL.

The CDR3 DNA sequence: TGTGCCAGCAGCTTCATTGGGCCTTCCTACGAGCAGTACTTC. Its translation is CASSFIGPSYEQYF. This sequence joins TRBV11-3 and TRBJ2-7, with D uncertain. The CDR3 covers 14 residues. V lost 3 bases, J lost 1 base, and 10 bases lay in between. CDR1 is SGHNT and CDR2 is YENEEA in the germline V gene.

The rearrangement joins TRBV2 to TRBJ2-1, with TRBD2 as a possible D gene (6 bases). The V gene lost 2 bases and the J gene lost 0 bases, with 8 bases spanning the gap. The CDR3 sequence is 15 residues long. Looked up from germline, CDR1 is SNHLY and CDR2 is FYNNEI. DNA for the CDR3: TGTGCCAGCAGTGAACGGGAGCCCTCCTACAATGAGCAGTTCTTC. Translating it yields CASSEREPSYNEQFF.

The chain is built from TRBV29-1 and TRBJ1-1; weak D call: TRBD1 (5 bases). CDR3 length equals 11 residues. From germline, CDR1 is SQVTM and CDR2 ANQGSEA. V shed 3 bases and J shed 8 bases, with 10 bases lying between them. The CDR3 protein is CSVERNREAFF. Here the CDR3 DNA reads TGCAGCGTTGAGAGGAACAGGGAAGCTTTCTTT.

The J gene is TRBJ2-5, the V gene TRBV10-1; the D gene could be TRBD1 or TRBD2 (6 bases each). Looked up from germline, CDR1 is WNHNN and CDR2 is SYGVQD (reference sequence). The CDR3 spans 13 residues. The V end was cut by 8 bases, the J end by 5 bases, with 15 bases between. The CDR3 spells CASGGDNQETQYF. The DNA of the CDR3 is TGCGCCAGCGGAGGGGACAATCAGGAGACCCAGTACTTC.

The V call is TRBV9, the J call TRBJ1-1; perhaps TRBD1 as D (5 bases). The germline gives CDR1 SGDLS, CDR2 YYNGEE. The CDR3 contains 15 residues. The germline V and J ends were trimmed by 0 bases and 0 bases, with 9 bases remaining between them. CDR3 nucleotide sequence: TGTGCCAGCAGCGTAGGGGGGTGGATGAACACTGAAGCTTTCTTT. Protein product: CASSVGGWMNTEAFF.

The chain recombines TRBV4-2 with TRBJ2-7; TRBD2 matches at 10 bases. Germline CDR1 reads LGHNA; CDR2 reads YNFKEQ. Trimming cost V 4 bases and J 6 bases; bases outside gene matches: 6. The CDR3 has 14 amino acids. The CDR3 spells CASSPSGRTGEQYF. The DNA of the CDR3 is TGTGCCAGCAGCCCTAGCGGGAGAACTGGCGAGCAGTACTTC.

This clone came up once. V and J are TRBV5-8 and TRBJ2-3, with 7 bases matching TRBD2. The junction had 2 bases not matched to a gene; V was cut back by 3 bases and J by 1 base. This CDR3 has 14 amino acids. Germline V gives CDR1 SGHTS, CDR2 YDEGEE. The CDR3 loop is CASSWGRGTDTQYF. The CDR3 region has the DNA TGTGCCAGCAGCTGGGGGAGGGGCACAGATACGCAGTATTTT. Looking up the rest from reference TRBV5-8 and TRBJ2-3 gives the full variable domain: EAGVTQSPTHLIKTRGQQATLRCSPISGHTSVYWYQQALGLGLQFLLWYDEGEERNRGNFPPRFSGRQFPNYSSELNVNALELEDSALYLCASSWGRGTDTQYFGPGTRLTVL.

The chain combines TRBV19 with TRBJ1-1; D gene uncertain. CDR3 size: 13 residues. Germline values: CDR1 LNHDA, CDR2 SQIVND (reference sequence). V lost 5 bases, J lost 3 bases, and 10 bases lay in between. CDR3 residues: CASSDLEDTEAFF. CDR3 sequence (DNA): TGTGCCAGTAGTGACCTCGAGGACACTGAAGCTTTCTTT.

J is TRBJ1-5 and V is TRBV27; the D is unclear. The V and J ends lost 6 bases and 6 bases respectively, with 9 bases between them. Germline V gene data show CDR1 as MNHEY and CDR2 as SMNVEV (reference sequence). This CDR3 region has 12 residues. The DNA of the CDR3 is TGTGCCAGCAGCCCCTGGGGTCAGCCCCAGCATTTT. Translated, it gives CASSPWGQPQHF.

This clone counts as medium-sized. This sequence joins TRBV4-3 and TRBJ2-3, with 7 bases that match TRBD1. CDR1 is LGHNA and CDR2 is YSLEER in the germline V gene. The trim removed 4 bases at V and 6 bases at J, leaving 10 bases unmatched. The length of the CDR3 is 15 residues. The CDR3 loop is CASSLAATGSDTQYF. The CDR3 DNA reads TGCGCCAGCAGCCTGGCGGCGACAGGGAGCGATACGCAGTATTTT.

DNA of the CDR3: TGCGCCAGCAGCCAACTAGCGGACTCCTACGAGCAGTACTTC. Protein: CASSQLADSYEQYF. The V call is TRBV4-1, the J call TRBJ2-7; 7 nucleotides line up with TRBD2. The trim removed 2 bases at V and 0 bases at J, leaving 1 base unmatched. CDR1 MGHRA and CDR2 YSYEKL come from the germline V gene. The CDR3 runs to 14 residues.

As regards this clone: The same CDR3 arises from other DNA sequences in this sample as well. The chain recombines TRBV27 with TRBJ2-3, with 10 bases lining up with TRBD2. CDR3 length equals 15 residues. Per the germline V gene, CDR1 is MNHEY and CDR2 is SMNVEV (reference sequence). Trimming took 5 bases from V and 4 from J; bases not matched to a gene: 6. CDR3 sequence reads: CASSVLAGDPDTQYF. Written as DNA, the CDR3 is TGTGCCAGCAGTGTCCTAGCGGGAGATCCAGATACGCAGTATTTT.

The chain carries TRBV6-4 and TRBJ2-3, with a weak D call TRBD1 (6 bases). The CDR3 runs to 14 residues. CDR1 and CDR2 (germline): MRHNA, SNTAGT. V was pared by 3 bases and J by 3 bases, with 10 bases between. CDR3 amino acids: CASSEQGETDTQYF. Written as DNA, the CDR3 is TGTGCCAGCAGTGAACAGGGAGAAACAGATACGCAGTATTTT.

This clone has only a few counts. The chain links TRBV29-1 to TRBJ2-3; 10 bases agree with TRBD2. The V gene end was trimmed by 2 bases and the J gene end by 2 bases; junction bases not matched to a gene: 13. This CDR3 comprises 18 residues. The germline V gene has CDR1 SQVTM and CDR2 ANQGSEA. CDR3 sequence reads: CSVEPASGSRGATDTQYF. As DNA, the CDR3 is TGCAGCGTTGAACCGGCTAGCGGGAGTAGGGGGGCCACAGATACGCAGTATTTT.

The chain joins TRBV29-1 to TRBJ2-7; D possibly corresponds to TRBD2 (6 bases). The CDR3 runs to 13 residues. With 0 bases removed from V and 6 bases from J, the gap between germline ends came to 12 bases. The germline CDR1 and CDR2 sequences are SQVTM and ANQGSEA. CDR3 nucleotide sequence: TGCAGCGTTGAAGACGGGACTGAACTCGAGCAGTACTTC. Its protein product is CSVEDGTELEQYF.

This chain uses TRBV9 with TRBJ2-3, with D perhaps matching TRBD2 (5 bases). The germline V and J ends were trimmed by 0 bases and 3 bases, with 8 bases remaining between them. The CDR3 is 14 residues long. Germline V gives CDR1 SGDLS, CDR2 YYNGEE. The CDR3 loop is CASSVDGKTDTQYF. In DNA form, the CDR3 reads TGTGCCAGCAGCGTAGACGGGAAGACAGATACGCAGTATTTT.

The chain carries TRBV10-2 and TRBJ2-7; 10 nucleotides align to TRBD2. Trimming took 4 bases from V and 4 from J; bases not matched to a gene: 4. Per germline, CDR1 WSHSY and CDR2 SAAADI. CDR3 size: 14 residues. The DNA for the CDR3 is TGCGCCAGCAGTGGGACTAGCGGAGCTTACGAGCAGTACTTC. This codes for CASSGTSGAYEQYF.

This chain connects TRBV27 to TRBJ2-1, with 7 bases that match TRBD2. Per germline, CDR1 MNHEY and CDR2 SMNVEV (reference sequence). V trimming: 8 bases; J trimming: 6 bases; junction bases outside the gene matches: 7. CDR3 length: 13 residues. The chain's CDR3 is CASRPGLPNEQFF. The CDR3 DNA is TGTGCCAGCCGGCCGGGACTACCCAATGAGCAGTTCTTC.

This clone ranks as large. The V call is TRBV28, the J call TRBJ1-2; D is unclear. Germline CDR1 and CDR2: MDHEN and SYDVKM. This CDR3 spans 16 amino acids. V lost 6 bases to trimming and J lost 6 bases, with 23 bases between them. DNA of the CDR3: TGTGCCAGCAGACCACTGACCGGGGAGAGGGATAATGGCTACACCTTC. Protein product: CASRPLTGERDNGYTF.